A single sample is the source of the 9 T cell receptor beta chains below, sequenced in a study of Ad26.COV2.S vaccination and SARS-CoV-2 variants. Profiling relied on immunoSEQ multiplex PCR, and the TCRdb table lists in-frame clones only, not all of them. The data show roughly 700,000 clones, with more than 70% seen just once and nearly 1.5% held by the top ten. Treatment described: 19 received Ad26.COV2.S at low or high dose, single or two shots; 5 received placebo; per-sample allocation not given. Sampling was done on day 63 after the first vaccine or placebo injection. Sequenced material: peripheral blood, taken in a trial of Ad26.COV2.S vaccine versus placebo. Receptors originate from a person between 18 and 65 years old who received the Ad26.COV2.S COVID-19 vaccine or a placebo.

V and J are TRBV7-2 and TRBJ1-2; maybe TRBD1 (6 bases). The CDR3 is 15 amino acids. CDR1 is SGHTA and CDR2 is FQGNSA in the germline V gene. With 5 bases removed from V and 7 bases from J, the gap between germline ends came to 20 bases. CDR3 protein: CASSPQGSWSRGYTF. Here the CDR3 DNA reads TGTGCCAGCAGCCCACAGGGTTCATGGAGCCGTGGCTACACCTTC. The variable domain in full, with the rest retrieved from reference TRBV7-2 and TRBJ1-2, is GAGVSQSPSNKVTEKGKDVELRCDPISGHTALYWYRQSLGQGLEFLIYFQGNSAPDKSGLPSDRFSAERTGGSVSTLTIQRTQQEDSAVYLCASSPQGSWSRGYTFGSGTRLTVV.

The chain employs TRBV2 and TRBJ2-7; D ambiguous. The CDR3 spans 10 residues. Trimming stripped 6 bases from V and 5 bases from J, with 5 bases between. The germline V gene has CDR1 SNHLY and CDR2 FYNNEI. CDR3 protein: CASSQNEQYF. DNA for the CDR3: TGTGCCAGCAGCCAGAACGAGCAGTACTTC. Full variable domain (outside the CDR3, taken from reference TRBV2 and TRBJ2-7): EPEVTQTPSHQVTQMGQEVILRCVPISNHLYFYWYRQILGQKVEFLVSFYNNEISEKSEIFDDQFSVERPDGSNFTLKIRSTKLEDSAMYFCASSQNEQYFGPGTRLTVT.

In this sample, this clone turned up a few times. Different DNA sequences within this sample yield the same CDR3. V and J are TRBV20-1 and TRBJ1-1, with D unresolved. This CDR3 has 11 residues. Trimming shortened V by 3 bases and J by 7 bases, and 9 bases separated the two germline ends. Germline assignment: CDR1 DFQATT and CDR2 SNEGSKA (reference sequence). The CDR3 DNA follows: TGCAGTGCTAGGCGGACGGTTGAAGCTTTCTTT. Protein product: CSARRTVEAFF.

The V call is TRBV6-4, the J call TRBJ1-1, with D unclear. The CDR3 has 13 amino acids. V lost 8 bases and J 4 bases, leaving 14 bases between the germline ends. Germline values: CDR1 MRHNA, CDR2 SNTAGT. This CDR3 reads CASSVVVGTEAFF. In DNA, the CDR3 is TGTGCCAGCTCGGTGGTGGTGGGCACTGAAGCTTTCTTT.

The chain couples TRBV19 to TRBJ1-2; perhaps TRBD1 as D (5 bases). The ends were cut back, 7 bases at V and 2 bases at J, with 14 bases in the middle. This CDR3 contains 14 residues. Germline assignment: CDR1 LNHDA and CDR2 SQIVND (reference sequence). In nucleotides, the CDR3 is TGTGCCAGTAACTCAAGGGGACGGAACTATGGCTACACCTTC. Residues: CASNSRGRNYGYTF.

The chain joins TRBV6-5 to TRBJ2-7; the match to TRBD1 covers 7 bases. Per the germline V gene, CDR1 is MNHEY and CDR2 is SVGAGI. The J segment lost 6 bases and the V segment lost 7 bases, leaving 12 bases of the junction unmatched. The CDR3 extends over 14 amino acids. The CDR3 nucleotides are TGTGCCAGCATATCAGCGGCAGGGGGTCTCGAGCAGTACTTC. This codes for CASISAAGGLEQYF.

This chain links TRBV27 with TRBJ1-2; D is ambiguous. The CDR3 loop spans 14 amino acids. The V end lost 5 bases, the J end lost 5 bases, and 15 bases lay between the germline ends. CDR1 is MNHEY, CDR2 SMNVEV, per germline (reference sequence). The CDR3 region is CASSEKARGYGYTF. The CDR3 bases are TGTGCCAGCAGTGAGAAGGCCCGCGGGTATGGCTACACCTTC.

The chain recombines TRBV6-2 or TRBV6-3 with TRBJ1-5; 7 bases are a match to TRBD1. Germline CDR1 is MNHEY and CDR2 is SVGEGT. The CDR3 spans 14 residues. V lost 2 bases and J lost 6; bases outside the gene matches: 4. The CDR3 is CASSYRGGSQPQHF. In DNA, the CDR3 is TGTGCCAGCAGTTACAGAGGGGGCTCTCAGCCCCAGCATTTT.

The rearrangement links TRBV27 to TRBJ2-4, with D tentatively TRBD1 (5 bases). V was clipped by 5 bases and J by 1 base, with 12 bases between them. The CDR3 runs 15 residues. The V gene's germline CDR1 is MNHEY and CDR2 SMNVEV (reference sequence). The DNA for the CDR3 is TGTGCCAGCAGTGGTTCAGGGTGGGCCAAAAACATTCAGTACTTC. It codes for CASSGSGWAKNIQYF.